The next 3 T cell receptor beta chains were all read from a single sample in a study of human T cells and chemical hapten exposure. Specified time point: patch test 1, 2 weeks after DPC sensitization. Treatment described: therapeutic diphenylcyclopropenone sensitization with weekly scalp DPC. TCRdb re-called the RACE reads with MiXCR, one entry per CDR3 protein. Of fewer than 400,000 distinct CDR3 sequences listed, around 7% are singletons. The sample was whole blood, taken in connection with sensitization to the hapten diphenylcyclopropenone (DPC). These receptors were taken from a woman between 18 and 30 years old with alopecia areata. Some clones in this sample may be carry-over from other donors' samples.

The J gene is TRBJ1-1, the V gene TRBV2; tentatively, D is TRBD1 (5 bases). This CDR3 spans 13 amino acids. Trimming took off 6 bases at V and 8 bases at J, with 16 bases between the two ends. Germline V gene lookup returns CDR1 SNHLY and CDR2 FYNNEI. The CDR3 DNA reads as TGTGCCAGCAGAGCCCCCCCGGGGCAAGAAGCTTTCTTT. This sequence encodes CASRAPPGQEAFF.

Written as DNA, the CDR3 is TGCAGTGCTAGGGGGCAGGGAGACAATCAGCCCCAGCATTTT. Protein product: CSARGQGDNQPQHF. V gene TRBV20-1 combines with J gene TRBJ1-5, with D maybe TRBD1 (5 bases). The V gene's germline CDR1 is DFQATT and CDR2 SNEGSKA (reference sequence). Trimming pared 3 bases from V and 3 bases from J, leaving 12 bases between. The CDR3 is 14 residues long.

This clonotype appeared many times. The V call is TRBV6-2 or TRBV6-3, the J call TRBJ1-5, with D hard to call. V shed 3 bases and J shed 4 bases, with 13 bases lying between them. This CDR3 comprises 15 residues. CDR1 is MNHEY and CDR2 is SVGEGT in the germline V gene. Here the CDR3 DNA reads TGTGCCAGCAGTTATTTGGCAGACGATAATCAGCCCCAGCATTTT. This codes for CASSYLADDNQPQHF.